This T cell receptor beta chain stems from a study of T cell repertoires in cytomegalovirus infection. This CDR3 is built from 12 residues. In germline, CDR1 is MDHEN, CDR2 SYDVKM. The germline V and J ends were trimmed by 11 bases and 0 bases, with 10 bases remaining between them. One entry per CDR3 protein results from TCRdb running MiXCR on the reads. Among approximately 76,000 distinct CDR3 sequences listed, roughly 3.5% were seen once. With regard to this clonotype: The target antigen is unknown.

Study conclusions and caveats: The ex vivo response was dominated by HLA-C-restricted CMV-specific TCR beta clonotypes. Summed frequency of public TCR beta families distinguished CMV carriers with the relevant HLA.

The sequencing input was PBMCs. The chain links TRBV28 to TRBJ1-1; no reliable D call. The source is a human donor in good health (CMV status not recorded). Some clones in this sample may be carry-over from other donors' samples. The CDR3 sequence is CALGRLNTEAFF. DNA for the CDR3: TGTGCCCTCGGCAGGCTGAACACTGAAGCTTTCTTT.